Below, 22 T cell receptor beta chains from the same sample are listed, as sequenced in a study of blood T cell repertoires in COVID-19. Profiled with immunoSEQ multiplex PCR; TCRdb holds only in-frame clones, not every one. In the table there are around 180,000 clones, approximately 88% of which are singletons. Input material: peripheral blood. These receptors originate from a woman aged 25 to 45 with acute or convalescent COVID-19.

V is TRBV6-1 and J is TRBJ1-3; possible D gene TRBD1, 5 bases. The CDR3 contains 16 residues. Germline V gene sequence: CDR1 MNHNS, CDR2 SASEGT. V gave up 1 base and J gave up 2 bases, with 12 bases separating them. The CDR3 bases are TGTGCCAGCAGTGAAGGAAGGGGAAAGGCTGGAAACACCATATATTTT. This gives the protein CASSEGRGKAGNTIYF.

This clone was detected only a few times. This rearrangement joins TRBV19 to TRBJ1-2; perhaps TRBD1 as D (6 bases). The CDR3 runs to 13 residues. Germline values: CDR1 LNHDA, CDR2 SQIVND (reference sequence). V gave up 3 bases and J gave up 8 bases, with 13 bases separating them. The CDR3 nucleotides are TGTGCCAGTAGTATCGGGGCAGGGGACGGCTACACCTTC. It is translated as CASSIGAGDGYTF.

CDR3 region: CASSVRTGNTEAFF. The CDR3 nucleotides are TGCGCCAGCAGTGTTCGGACAGGGAACACTGAAGCTTTCTTT. The V gene is TRBV10-1, the J gene TRBJ1-1, with 7 bases identical to TRBD1. This CDR3 contains 14 residues. The ends lost 4 bases at V and 1 base at J; junction bases unmatched: 3. Germline V gene lookup returns CDR1 WNHNN and CDR2 SYGVQD (reference sequence).

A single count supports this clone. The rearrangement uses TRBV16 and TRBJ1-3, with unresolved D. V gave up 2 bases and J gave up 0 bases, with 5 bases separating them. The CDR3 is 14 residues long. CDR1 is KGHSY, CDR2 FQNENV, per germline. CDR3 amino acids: CASSQPSSGNTIYF. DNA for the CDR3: TGTGCCAGCAGCCAACCGAGCTCTGGAAACACCATATATTTT.

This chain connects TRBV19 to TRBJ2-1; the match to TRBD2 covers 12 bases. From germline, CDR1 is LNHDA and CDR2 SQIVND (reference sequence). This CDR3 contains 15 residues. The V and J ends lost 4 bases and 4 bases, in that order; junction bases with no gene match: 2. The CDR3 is CASSTLAGGYNEQFF. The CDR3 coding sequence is TGTGCCAGTAGTACCCTAGCGGGAGGGTACAATGAGCAGTTCTTC.

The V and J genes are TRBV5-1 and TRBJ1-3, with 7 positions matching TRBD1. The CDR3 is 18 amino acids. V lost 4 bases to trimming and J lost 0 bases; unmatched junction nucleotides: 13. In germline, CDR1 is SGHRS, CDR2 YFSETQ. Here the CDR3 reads CASSRQTSGQLSGNTIYF. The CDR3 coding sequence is TGCGCCAGCAGCCGCCAAACGTCGGGACAGCTCTCTGGAAACACCATATATTTT.

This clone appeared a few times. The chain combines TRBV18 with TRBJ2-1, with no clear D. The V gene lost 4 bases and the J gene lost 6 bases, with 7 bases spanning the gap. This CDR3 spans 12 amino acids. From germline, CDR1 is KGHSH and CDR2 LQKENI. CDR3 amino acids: CASSLPGNEQFF. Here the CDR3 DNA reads TGTGCCAGCTCACTTCCGGGCAATGAGCAGTTCTTC.

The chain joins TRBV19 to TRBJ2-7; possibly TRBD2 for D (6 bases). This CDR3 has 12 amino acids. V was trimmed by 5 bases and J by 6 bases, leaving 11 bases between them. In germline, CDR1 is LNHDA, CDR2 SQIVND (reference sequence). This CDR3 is CASSQYSGEQYF. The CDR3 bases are TGTGCCAGTAGTCAATATAGCGGCGAGCAGTACTTC.

The CDR3 bases are TGTGCCAGTACCCCAGGGGGCGGGGACACTGAAGCTTTCTTT. Translating gives CASTPGGGDTEAFF. V is TRBV19 and J is TRBJ1-1; TRBD1 matches at 8 bases. CDR3 length: 14 residues. Germline V gives CDR1 LNHDA, CDR2 SQIVND (reference sequence). The junction had 7 bases not matched to a gene; V was cut back by 7 bases and J by 3 bases.

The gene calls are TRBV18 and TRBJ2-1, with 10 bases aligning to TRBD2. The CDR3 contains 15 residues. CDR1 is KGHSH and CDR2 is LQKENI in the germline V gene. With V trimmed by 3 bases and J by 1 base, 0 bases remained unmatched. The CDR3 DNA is TGTGCCAGCTCACCGACTAGCGGGTCCTACAATGAGCAGTTCTTC. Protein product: CASSPTSGSYNEQFF.

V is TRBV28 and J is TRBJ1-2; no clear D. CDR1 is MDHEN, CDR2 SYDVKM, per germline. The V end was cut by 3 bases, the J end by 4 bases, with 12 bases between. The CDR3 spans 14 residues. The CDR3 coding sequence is TGTGCCAGCAGTTTTCAGGCAGTCCTCTATGGCTACACCTTC. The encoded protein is CASSFQAVLYGYTF.

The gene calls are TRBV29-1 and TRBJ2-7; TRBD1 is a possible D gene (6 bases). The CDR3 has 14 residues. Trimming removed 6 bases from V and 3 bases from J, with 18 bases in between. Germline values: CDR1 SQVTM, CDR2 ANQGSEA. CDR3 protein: CSVGRTAAYYEQYF. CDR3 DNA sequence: TGCAGCGTCGGACGGACAGCCGCATACTACGAGCAGTACTTC.

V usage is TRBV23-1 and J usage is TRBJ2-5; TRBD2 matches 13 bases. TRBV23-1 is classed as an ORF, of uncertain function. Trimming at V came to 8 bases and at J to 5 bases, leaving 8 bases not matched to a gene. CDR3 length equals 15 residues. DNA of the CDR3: TGCGCCAGCGATAGGACTAGCGGGAGTAGGGAGACCCAGTACTTC. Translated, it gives CASDRTSGSRETQYF.

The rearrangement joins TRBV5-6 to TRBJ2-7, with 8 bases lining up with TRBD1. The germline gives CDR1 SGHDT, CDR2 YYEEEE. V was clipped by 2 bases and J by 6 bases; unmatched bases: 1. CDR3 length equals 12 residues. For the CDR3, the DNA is TGTGCCAGCAGCTTCGACAGGGGCGAGCAGTACTTC. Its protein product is CASSFDRGEQYF.

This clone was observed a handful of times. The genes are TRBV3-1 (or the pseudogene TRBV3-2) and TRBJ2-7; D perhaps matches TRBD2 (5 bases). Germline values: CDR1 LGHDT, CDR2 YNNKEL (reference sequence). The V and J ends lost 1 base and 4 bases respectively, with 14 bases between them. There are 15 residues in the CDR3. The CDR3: CASSQGEDEGYEQYF. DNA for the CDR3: TGTGCCAGCAGCCAAGGAGAGGACGAGGGTTACGAGCAGTACTTC.

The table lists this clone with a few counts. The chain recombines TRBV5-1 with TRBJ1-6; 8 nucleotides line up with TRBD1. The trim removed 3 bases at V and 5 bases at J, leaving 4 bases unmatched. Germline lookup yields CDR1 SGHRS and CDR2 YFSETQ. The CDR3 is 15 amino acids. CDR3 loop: CASSWDRPNNSPLHF. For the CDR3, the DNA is TGCGCCAGCAGCTGGGACAGGCCTAATAATTCACCCCTCCACTTT.

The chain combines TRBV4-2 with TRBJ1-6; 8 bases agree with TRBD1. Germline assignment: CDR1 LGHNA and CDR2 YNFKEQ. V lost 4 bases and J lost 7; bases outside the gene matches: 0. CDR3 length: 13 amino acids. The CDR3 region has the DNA TGTGCCAGCAGCCCAGGGGGCAATTCACCCCTCCACTTT. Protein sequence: CASSPGGNSPLHF.

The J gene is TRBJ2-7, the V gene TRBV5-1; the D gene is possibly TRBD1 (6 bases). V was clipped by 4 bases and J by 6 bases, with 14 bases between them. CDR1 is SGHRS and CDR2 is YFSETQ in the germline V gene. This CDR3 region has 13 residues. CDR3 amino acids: CASSPRGPSEQYF. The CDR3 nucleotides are TGCGCCAGCAGCCCCAGGGGACCCAGCGAGCAGTACTTC.

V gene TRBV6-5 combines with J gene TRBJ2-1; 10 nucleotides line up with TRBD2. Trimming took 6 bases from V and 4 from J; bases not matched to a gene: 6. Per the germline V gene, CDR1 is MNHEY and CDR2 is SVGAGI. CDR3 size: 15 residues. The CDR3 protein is CASRSSSGGYNEQFF. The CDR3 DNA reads TGTGCCAGCAGGTCGTCTAGCGGGGGATACAATGAGCAGTTCTTC.

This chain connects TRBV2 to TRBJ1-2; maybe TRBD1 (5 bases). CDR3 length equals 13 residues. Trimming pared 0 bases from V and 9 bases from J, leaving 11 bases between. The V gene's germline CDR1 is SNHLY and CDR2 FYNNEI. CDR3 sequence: CASSEAAGARYTF. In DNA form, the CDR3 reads TGTGCCAGCAGTGAAGCGGCTGGGGCTCGCTACACCTTC.

The DNA of the CDR3 is TGCAGTGCTAGTAAGCGGGAGGGATTAAACATTCAGTACTTC. Translated: CSASKREGLNIQYF. This chain links TRBV20-1 with TRBJ2-4; 10 nucleotides line up with TRBD2. V lost 3 bases and J lost 6; bases outside the gene matches: 5. CDR1 DFQATT and CDR2 SNEGSKA come from the germline V gene (reference sequence). This CDR3 is 14 amino acids long.

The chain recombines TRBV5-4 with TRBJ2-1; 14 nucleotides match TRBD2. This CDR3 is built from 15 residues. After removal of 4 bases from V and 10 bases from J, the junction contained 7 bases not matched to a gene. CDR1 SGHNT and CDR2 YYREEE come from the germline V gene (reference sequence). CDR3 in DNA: TGTGCCAGCAGCCGGGGACTAGCGGGAGCTGGCGAGCAGTTCTTC. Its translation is CASSRGLAGAGEQFF.